This entry concerns a single T cell receptor beta chain. These data come from a study of blood T cell repertoires in COVID-19. In the study overall: Spain, Italy and the United States supplied samples that represented acute and convalescent COVID-19. T cells, B-cell-depleted T cells, or PBMCs provided the cDNA or gDNA that served as material.

The J segment lost 8 bases and the V segment lost 5 bases, leaving 14 bases of the junction unmatched. Germline V gene data show CDR1 as MDHEN and CDR2 as SYDVKM. CDR3 length: 16 residues. TCRdb's copy holds only in-frame clones and misses some; the assay was immunoSEQ multiplex PCR. The table lists tens of thousands of clones, 85% to 90% of them singletons, with 16% in the top ten. The source material was peripheral blood. V is TRBV28 and J is TRBJ1-2; 10 nucleotides agree with TRBD1. The origin of this receptor is an elderly man with acute or convalescent COVID-19. As DNA, the CDR3 is TGTGCCAGCAGTGACCCCGGGACAGGGGTGACTATGGGCTACACCTTC. Residues: CASSDPGTGVTMGYTF.